This TCR beta chain was captured in a study of T cell responses to AZD1222 COVID-19 vaccine (dated by TCRdb to the early 2020s). A note on the overall study: AZD1222 recipients given second doses at about 4 weeks or at about 12 weeks were pooled, since spike-specific TCR depth and breadth were not found to differ between the two schedules. TCR sequencing covered approximately 230 trial participants: 200 to 220 given two doses of AZD1222 and about 26 given two doses of MenACWY control vaccine. Enrollment into the trials was organized by age into subgroups of 18-55, 56-69 and 70-plus years, and those subgroups contained roughly 150, 30 and 60 TCR-sequenced participants, respectively.

The sample's time point label, in plain terms: baseline before first vaccination. Vaccinee samples came from UK trials COV001 and COV002, including a single-blind randomized controlled phase 2/3 trial of AZD1222 (ChAdOx1 nCoV-19) in healthy adults. For TCRbeta chain sequencing, PBMC samples were collected from trial participants at day 0 and at day 28 after the second dose. In the case of this clone: The specificity of this receptor is unknown. Within one base of it there is no much larger clone, and no base qualities were kept.

V is trimmed back by 3 bases and J by 10 bases, and the junction contains 15 bases that no gene match accounts for. Spanning cysteine to phenylalanine, the CDR3 consists of 16 amino acids. Kept here is only the CDR3 DNA, which spans 48 bases and is read in frame from base 1. Per the germline V gene (reference sequence), SEHNR is the CDR1 and FQNEAQ is the CDR2. The CDR3 regions of human TCRbeta chains were analyzed by immunosequencing. Per the authors' processing: Repertoire TCRs were matched against a reference library of SARS-CoV-2-specific TCRs generated with the MIRA antigen-specificity platform. Breadth was defined as the fraction of unique TCRs that were SARS-CoV-2-associated. Depth was defined as the fraction of total T cells that were SARS-CoV-2-associated. Using the MIRA data, each spike-specific TCR was assigned both to the spike region to which the TCR was reactive and to a CD4 or CD8 class. Log10-transformed breadth and depth values were compared by one-way ANOVA with Sidak's multiple comparisons tests. TCRdb mirrors the immuneACCESS table, restricted to in-frame sequences. Some clones are absent from its copies; in checked studies, under half trace to an unresolved V gene, and the reason for the others is unknown. The V and J calls and the clone size are those of that table, but D and trimming were determined from the DNA. The sample table shows around 140,000 clones, and over 85% are seen once. 5.1% of the sample is in the top ten clones.

The study at large found these results: Participants were mostly white British and included more females than males, and it was suggested by the authors that clonal diversity may have been underestimated. Nearly half of unique spike-specific TCRs reportedly recognized epitopes outside regions mutated in the B.1.351 and B.1.1.7 variants. A significant rise in spike-specific TCR breadth and depth was observed after two AZD1222 doses relative to day 0 and relative to MenACWY recipients. CD4 TCRs associated with the vaccine covered the entire spike protein, and the dominant responses were in regions 160-218 and 743-854. In the small 56-69-year group, the increase in depth fell short of significance, most likely because of low power. Conclusions about previously exposed vaccinees are limited because only a handful of AZD1222 recipients were SARS-CoV-2 seropositive at baseline. Because no day 14 peak-response samples were available, the repertoires could be characterized only after the peak T cell response.

The sample here was peripheral blood, taken on day 0 of AZD1222 vaccination. The sequence derives from an adult in good health. The rearranged segments are TRBV7-9 and TRBJ2-1; 7 bases in the junction line up with TRBD2. The CDR3 corresponds to CASSFLSGEGQQEQFF. The nucleotide sequence is TGTGCCAGCAGCTTCTTGTCGGGGGAGGGCCAACAGGAGCAGTTCTTC.